This T cell receptor (beta chain) appears in the sequencing data of a study of PD-1 blockade in classical Hodgkin lymphoma. With 6 bases clipped from V and 5 bases from J, the junction kept 5 bases outside the gene matches. The CDR3 is made up of 13 amino acids. Germline CDR1 and CDR2: MDHEN and SYDVKM. Every single patient, without exception, relapsed after autologous stem cell transplantation, and brentuximab vedotin exposure varied. Profiling relied on immunoSEQ multiplex PCR, and the TCRdb table lists in-frame clones only, not all of them. Among tens of thousands of clones listed, roughly 71% were seen once.

V and J are TRBV28 and TRBJ2-3; 7 bases are shared with TRBD2. This clonotype originated in a human donor with classical Hodgkin lymphoma. The sample here was peripheral blood mononuclear cells (PBMCs), taken before the second cycle of nivolumab. CDR3: CASRGGLGDTQYF. The DNA for the CDR3 is TGTGCCAGCAGGGGGGGGTTGGGAGATACGCAGTATTTT.